Listed below are T cell receptor beta chains from one sample, sequenced in a study of T cell changes during pregnancy in multiple sclerosis. Here immunoSEQ multiplex PCR was the method, and the copy in TCRdb shows in-frame clones only, minus some. Of about 69,000 clones in the sample, 85% to 95% were seen once. The source was peripheral blood, collected in the third trimester of pregnancy. These receptors were collected from a female donor in good health, enrolled as a control in a pregnancy study. The CDR3 runs from the conserved cysteine through the conserved F or W. A D gene is named only where the DNA matches it firmly. The size of a clone is reported for some rows only, either as once, few or many, or as a class for expanded clones.

V gene	D gene	J gene	clone size	CDR3 DNA	CDR3 protein
TRBV30	.	TRBJ2-5	once	TGTGCCTGGAGTGTAGGTGGCTGGGCTAGCGCTCAAGAGACCCAGTACTTC	CAWSVGGWASAQETQYF
TRBV11-3	.	TRBJ1-3	.	TGTGCCAGCAGCTTAGGGAGCTCTGGAAACACCATATATTTT	CASSLGSSGNTIYF
TRBV28	TRBD1	TRBJ1-6	.	TGTGCCACCCCCGGACAGGGGAGGAATTCACCCCTCCACTTT	CATPGQGRNSPLHF
TRBV6-1	TRBD1	TRBJ2-7	once	TGTGCCAGCAGAACCCGGGACAGGGATTACTACGAGCAGTACTTC	CASRTRDRDYYEQYF
TRBV10-3	.	TRBJ2-5	.	TGTGCCATCAGTGAGGGGCAGGCTGAAGAGACCCAGTACTTC	CAISEGQAEETQYF
TRBV30	.	TRBJ1-1	.	TGTGCCTGGAGTGAAGCAGGGGACACTGAAGCTTTCTTT	CAWSEAGDTEAFF
TRBV10-3	.	TRBJ2-7	.	TGTGCCATCAGTCAAGAACTCGGCCGGGACTCCACCTACGAGCAGTACTTC	CAISQELGRDSTYEQYF
TRBV28	.	TRBJ2-5	.	TGTGCCAGCAGCCCACAAGAGACCCAGTACTTC	CASSPQETQYF
TRBV15	TRBD1	TRBJ1-3	.	TGTGCCACCAGCACGAACGTTGTCACAGGGGTGAACACCATATATTTT	CATSTNVVTGVNTIYF
TRBV15	.	TRBJ2-4	.	TGTGCCACCAGCAGAGATAATGGAGGGGATCTAGCCAAAAACATTCAGTACTTC	CATSRDNGGDLAKNIQYF
TRBV4-3	TRBD2	TRBJ2-3	.	TGCGCCAGCAGCCAAGGGACTAGCGGGACTTGGCCAGGTACGCAGTATTTT	CASSQGTSGTWPGTQYF
TRBV28	TRBD2	TRBJ2-1	once	TGTGCCAGCAGTTTATTGGCGGGGGCTAGCGGGAGGAAGGATGAGCAGTTCTTC	CASSLLAGASGRKDEQFF
TRBV4-1	TRBD1	TRBJ1-2	.	TGCGCCAGCAGCCAACAGACAGGGGGCTATGGCTACACCTTC	CASSQQTGGYGYTF
TRBV6-6	.	TRBJ2-1	.	TGTGCCACTAAAAGACAGCCCAATGAGCAGTTCTTC	CATKRQPNEQFF
TRBV4-2	.	TRBJ2-2	.	TGTGCCAGCAGCCACACAAACACCGGGGAGCTGTTTTTT	CASSHTNTGELFF
TRBV30	.	TRBJ2-3	once	TGTGCCTGGAGTGTGAGGGATACGCAGTATTTT	CAWSVRDTQYF
TRBV28	.	TRBJ2-3	.	TGTGCCAGCAGTTTATTGCGGGGCGACACAGATACGCAGTATTTT	CASSLLRGDTDTQYF
TRBV18	TRBD2	TRBJ2-3	.	TGTGCCAGCTCACCGGGACTAGCGGGTAGCACAGATACGCAGTATTTT	CASSPGLAGSTDTQYF
TRBV5-6	.	TRBJ2-5	.	TGTGCCAGCAGCTTGGCGGAGACCCAGTACTTC	CASSLAETQYF
TRBV6-1	TRBD2	TRBJ2-1	.	TGTGCCAGCAGTGCTGACCTAGCGGGGCACTACAATGAGCAGTTCTTC	CASSADLAGHYNEQFF
TRBV10-3	TRBD2	TRBJ2-1	.	TGTGCCATCAGCTACGGACTAGCGGGAGGGTCCTACAATGAGCAGTTCTTC	CAISYGLAGGSYNEQFF
TRBV7-9	.	TRBJ2-3	.	TGTGCCAGCAGCTTAGTTTTAGCGCCAGATACGCAGTATTTT	CASSLVLAPDTQYF
TRBV2	.	TRBJ2-7	.	TGTGCCACCTCACAGGGAGACGAGCAGTACTTC	CATSQGDEQYF
TRBV4-1	TRBD2	TRBJ2-5	.	TGCGCCAGCAGCCAAGACCTAGCGGGGGGGCTCGGAACCCAGTACTTC	CASSQDLAGGLGTQYF
TRBV5-4	.	TRBJ2-7	few	TGTGCCAGCAGCTTTTATGACAGGCGAGCCTACGAGCAGTACTTC	CASSFYDRRAYEQYF
TRBV27	.	TRBJ2-6	.	TGTGCCAGCAGTTTTGTGTGGGCGCACGGGGCCAACGTCCTGACTTTC	CASSFVWAHGANVLTF
TRBV7-2	.	TRBJ2-5	.	TGTGCCAGCAGCTTAGTCGTGGGGAGGGAGACCCAGTACTTC	CASSLVVGRETQYF
TRBV4-3	.	TRBJ2-6	.	TGCGCCAGCAGCCAAGAACACATCTCTGGGGCCAACGTCCTGACTTTC	CASSQEHISGANVLTF
TRBV6-1	.	TRBJ1-1	.	TGTGCCAGCAGTGCGGGACACTCGAACACTGAAGCTTTCTTT	CASSAGHSNTEAFF
TRBV7-9	.	TRBJ2-2	.	TGTGCCAGCAGCCCACCAGTGGGGCCCGGGGAGCTGTTTTTT	CASSPPVGPGELFF
TRBV30	.	TRBJ2-3	.	TGTGCCTGGGGGGAGAGCACAGATACGCAGTATTTT	CAWGESTDTQYF
TRBV5-1	TRBD1	TRBJ2-1	.	TGCGCCAGCAGCTTTTCCCGGGACAGGGGCTACAATGAGCAGTTCTTC	CASSFSRDRGYNEQFF
TRBV11-2	TRBD2	TRBJ2-1	once	TGTGCCAGCAGCCGGACCCAAAGAGCGGGAGTGTCCTACAATGAGCAGTTCTTC	CASSRTQRAGVSYNEQFF
TRBV10-3	.	TRBJ2-1	.	TGTGCCATCAGTAGACGGGGGGCAACCTACAATGAGCAGTTCTTC	CAISRRGATYNEQFF
TRBV5-1	.	TRBJ1-5	.	TGCGCCAGCAGTCTAGGACAAAACAATCAGCCCCAGCATTTT	CASSLGQNNQPQHF
TRBV5-1	TRBD1	TRBJ2-5	.	TGCGCCAGCAGCTTCGGGGACAGAGGCGAGACCCAGTACTTC	CASSFGDRGETQYF
TRBV27	.	TRBJ2-1	.	TGTGCCAGCAGTCAACAGGGAGCCAATGAGCAGTTCTTC	CASSQQGANEQFF
TRBV5-1	.	TRBJ1-3	.	TGCGCCAGCAGCGAGTCCCCGCTCGGAAACACCATATATTTT	CASSESPLGNTIYF